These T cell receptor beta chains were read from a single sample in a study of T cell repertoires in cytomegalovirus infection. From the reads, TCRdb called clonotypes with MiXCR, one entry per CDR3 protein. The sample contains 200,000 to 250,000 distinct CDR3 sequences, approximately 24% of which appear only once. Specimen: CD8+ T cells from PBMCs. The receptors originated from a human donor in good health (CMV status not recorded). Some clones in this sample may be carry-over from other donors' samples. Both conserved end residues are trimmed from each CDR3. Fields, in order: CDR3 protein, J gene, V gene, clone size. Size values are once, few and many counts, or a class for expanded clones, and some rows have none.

CDR3aa: ATSDYRDRLNAQF
j_gene: TRBJ2-1
v_gene: TRBV24-1
abundance: -

CDR3aa: SARPIQLYEQY
j_gene: TRBJ2-7
v_gene: TRBV20-1
abundance: many

CDR3aa: ASSYDGGRNEQF
j_gene: TRBJ2-1
v_gene: TRBV6-5
abundance: few

CDR3aa: ASSPDRRNQPQH
j_gene: TRBJ1-5
v_gene: TRBV6-1
abundance: few

CDR3aa: ASRAGNTIY
j_gene: TRBJ1-3
v_gene: TRBV7-8
abundance: many

CDR3aa: SAGWGSEQF
j_gene: TRBJ2-1
v_gene: TRBV20-1
abundance: -

CDR3aa: ASSLSMLANTEAF
j_gene: TRBJ1-1
v_gene: TRBV28
abundance: -

CDR3aa: SVEGHTYNEQF
j_gene: TRBJ2-1
v_gene: TRBV29-1
abundance: -

CDR3aa: ASSYRAGADTEAF
j_gene: TRBJ1-1
v_gene: TRBV6-5
abundance: few

CDR3aa: SVEPGWGTTEAF
j_gene: TRBJ1-1
v_gene: TRBV29-1
abundance: -

CDR3aa: ASSFGGGTYYNEQF
j_gene: TRBJ2-1
v_gene: TRBV12-3/TRBV12-4
abundance: few

CDR3aa: ASSTATQPQH
j_gene: TRBJ1-5
v_gene: TRBV28
abundance: -

CDR3aa: ASSSDRGILYT
j_gene: TRBJ1-2
v_gene: TRBV28
abundance: -

CDR3aa: ASSSRDRENSPLH
j_gene: TRBJ1-6
v_gene: TRBV7-6
abundance: many

CDR3aa: ASSLSIGQGHTGELF
j_gene: TRBJ2-2
v_gene: TRBV5-4
abundance: few

CDR3aa: ASSPAVSTDTQY
j_gene: TRBJ2-3
v_gene: TRBV12-3/TRBV12-4
abundance: few

CDR3aa: ASSGWTGGNEKLF
j_gene: TRBJ1-4
v_gene: TRBV7-8
abundance: many

CDR3aa: ATRNQSLYNEQF
j_gene: TRBJ2-1
v_gene: TRBV12-3/TRBV12-4
abundance: few

CDR3aa: ASSQRDGGASYNEQF
j_gene: TRBJ2-1
v_gene: TRBV4-1
abundance: -

CDR3aa: ASSLRDRDNEQF
j_gene: TRBJ2-1
v_gene: TRBV7-6
abundance: few

CDR3aa: ASSLTSAETGIFESKNIQY
j_gene: TRBJ2-4
v_gene: TRBV13
abundance: -

CDR3aa: ASRIRGGGYT
j_gene: TRBJ1-2
v_gene: TRBV5-4
abundance: -

CDR3aa: ASSFTGGTGTEAF
j_gene: TRBJ1-1
v_gene: TRBV18
abundance: -

CDR3aa: ASSYSGPVYEQY
j_gene: TRBJ2-7
v_gene: TRBV6-2/TRBV6-3
abundance: -

CDR3aa: ANSPGTSGETQY
j_gene: TRBJ2-5
v_gene: TRBV6-8
abundance: -

CDR3aa: ASSYQTGVGYT
j_gene: TRBJ1-2
v_gene: TRBV7-9
abundance: few

CDR3aa: ASSPRDSYNSPLH
j_gene: TRBJ1-6
v_gene: TRBV4-1
abundance: few

CDR3aa: ASSFGLTGWGKTQTIY
j_gene: TRBJ1-3
v_gene: TRBV5-5
abundance: few

CDR3aa: ASSSTAGQETQY
j_gene: TRBJ2-5
v_gene: TRBV12-3/TRBV12-4
abundance: -

CDR3aa: ASTARWSTDTQY
j_gene: TRBJ2-3
v_gene: TRBV28
abundance: -

CDR3aa: ASSLARTGGWGETTNEKLF
j_gene: TRBJ1-4
v_gene: TRBV7-2
abundance: many

CDR3aa: ASRPTVTNTEAF
j_gene: TRBJ1-1
v_gene: TRBV28
abundance: many

CDR3aa: ASSFPLAGGVNEQF
j_gene: TRBJ2-1
v_gene: TRBV12-3/TRBV12-4
abundance: many

CDR3aa: ASSTEMEGYGYT
j_gene: TRBJ1-2
v_gene: TRBV19
abundance: -

CDR3aa: ASSTGRINQPQH
j_gene: TRBJ1-5
v_gene: TRBV28
abundance: -

CDR3aa: ASSHSTGTHYNEQF
j_gene: TRBJ2-1
v_gene: TRBV9
abundance: few

CDR3aa: ASSLVAGADTQY
j_gene: TRBJ2-3
v_gene: TRBV7-7
abundance: many

CDR3aa: ASSPVGGDYGYT
j_gene: TRBJ1-2
v_gene: TRBV7-6
abundance: many

CDR3aa: ASSYTETGDEPYEQY
j_gene: TRBJ2-7
v_gene: TRBV6-5
abundance: -

CDR3aa: SAFLVTHETQY
j_gene: TRBJ2-5
v_gene: TRBV29-1
abundance: few

CDR3aa: SAPPLSGGTTDTQY
j_gene: TRBJ2-3
v_gene: TRBV20-1
abundance: few

CDR3aa: ASSPRTEANYGYT
j_gene: TRBJ1-2
v_gene: TRBV7-6
abundance: many

CDR3aa: ASIGQGSYEQY
j_gene: TRBJ2-7
v_gene: TRBV6-6
abundance: -

CDR3aa: ASSRGAGGYGDSGANVLT
j_gene: TRBJ2-6
v_gene: TRBV7-9
abundance: -

CDR3aa: ASGIGTSGGDEQF
j_gene: TRBJ2-1
v_gene: TRBV12-5
abundance: -

CDR3aa: ASSRTWSTDTQY
j_gene: TRBJ2-3
v_gene: TRBV7-2
abundance: many

CDR3aa: ASSEAGTGNYGYT
j_gene: TRBJ1-2
v_gene: TRBV2
abundance: many

CDR3aa: SVEVSTGPNYGYT
j_gene: TRBJ1-2
v_gene: TRBV29-1
abundance: -

CDR3aa: ASSTPDRAAGSPLH
j_gene: TRBJ1-6
v_gene: TRBV28
abundance: -